This T cell receptor (beta chain) was profiled in a study of blood T cell repertoires in COVID-19. Donors were grouped by their self-reported clinical history. The authors' processing: The assay estimated nucleated cells by amplifying reference gene primers. Profiling relied on immunoSEQ multiplex PCR, and the TCRdb table lists in-frame clones only, not all of them. V, J and clone size derive from that table, while D and trimming were established from the DNA sequence. The profile shows approximately 200,000 clones, over 75% of them singletons. The CDR3 is 13 residues long. Trimming left V 4 bases short and J 0 bases short, with 6 bases between. Looked up from germline, CDR1 is SEHNR and CDR2 is FQNEAQ (reference sequence).

This receptor was taken from a man aged 25-40 years in a cohort exposed to, infected with or recovered from COVID-19 (not recorded which). Sequenced: PBMCs or T cells enriched from blood (not recorded which). This chain connects TRBV7-9 to TRBJ2-5; D is undetermined. The CDR3 nucleotides read TGTGCCAGCAGCTACCCTAACCAAGAGACCCAGTACTTC. As protein: CASSYPNQETQYF.